Listed below are T cell receptor beta chains from one sample, sequenced in a study of T cell responses to AZD1222 COVID-19 vaccine. The method was immunoSEQ multiplex PCR; TCRdb's version includes in-frame clones alone and lacks a portion of them. In the table there are about 180,000 clones, 80% to 90% of which are singletons. The sequenced sample was peripheral blood, obtained on day 0 of AZD1222 vaccination. These receptors were obtained from an adult in good health. CDR3s leave out the opening cysteine and the closing phenylalanine or tryptophan. Each record gives: V gene, CDR3 protein.

v_gene: TRBV9; CDR3aa: ASSFQIGTSNSPLH
v_gene: TRBV2; CDR3aa: ASGTGRYEQY
v_gene: TRBV24-1; CDR3aa: ATSVDWGPGQGFDSNQPQH
v_gene: TRBV9; CDR3aa: ASSPQTGQETQY
v_gene: TRBV9; CDR3aa: ASSSGTGGKFYGYT
v_gene: TRBV12-2; CDR3aa: ASRLEALGSNTEAF
v_gene: TRBV19; CDR3aa: ASTPGQGYNEQF
v_gene: TRBV5-4; CDR3aa: ASSLAQGGGTEAF
v_gene: TRBV18; CDR3aa: ASSRQTGAVTGELF
v_gene: TRBV11-3; CDR3aa: ASSPTFGQGTGEQY
v_gene: TRBV28; CDR3aa: ASRDSELSYEQY
v_gene: TRBV6-2/TRBV6-3; CDR3aa: ASSYGWGYEQY
v_gene: TRBV7-3; CDR3aa: ASSLEGYGLGTTNSPLH
v_gene: TRBV4-3; CDR3aa: ASSQEPLNTEAF
v_gene: TRBV6-5; CDR3aa: ASSRDGTDTQY
v_gene: TRBV28; CDR3aa: ASRIPNYEQY
v_gene: TRBV3-1/TRBV3-2; CDR3aa: ASSQGAGAQPQH
v_gene: TRBV15; CDR3aa: ATSREAPYEQY
v_gene: TRBV2; CDR3aa: ASYPTLEAF
v_gene: TRBV7-8; CDR3aa: ASSAYFGTESNQPQH
v_gene: TRBV18; CDR3aa: ASSPAIGTSGGSNTGELF
v_gene: TRBV4-2; CDR3aa: ASSPRFSGGDTDTQY
v_gene: TRBV19; CDR3aa: ATVTGAGTEAF
v_gene: TRBV7-9; CDR3aa: ASSLAPTGGFDEQY
v_gene: TRBV7-2; CDR3aa: ASSWTGSNTGELF
v_gene: TRBV25-1; CDR3aa: ASSEGTGVIEKLF
v_gene: TRBV20-1; CDR3aa: SASFVQVAKGTDTQY
v_gene: TRBV4-2; CDR3aa: ASSRLTSGDQETQY
v_gene: TRBV19; CDR3aa: ASNWGDTTNQPQH
v_gene: TRBV19; CDR3aa: ASSEQGPNGEQF
v_gene: TRBV3-1/TRBV3-2; CDR3aa: ASSQHGLAGGSSYNEQF
v_gene: TRBV27; CDR3aa: ASSLSGAKNIQY
v_gene: TRBV19; CDR3aa: ASSISGDGNEQF